The present T cell receptor beta chain was sequenced within a study of CD8 T cells in Susac syndrome (dated by TCRdb to the late 2010s). In the study overall: Of the Susac syndrome patients who were sequenced, eight or nine were in clinical remission while more than five had clinically active disease. At the time of blood withdrawal, Susac syndrome patients were either therapy-naive, taking corticosteroids (with some also receiving IVIg), or on IVIg alone. Repertoire sequencing was used to test whether CD8+ T cell activation and differentiation in Susac syndrome was antigen driven.

On the study overall, not on this receptor specifically: No clonal expansion was detected in the CD4+ T cell repertoire of Susac syndrome patients. The TCR sequencing and HLA analysis was acknowledged to have included a relatively small number of individuals.

To note about this clonotype: No antigen is known for it. The sample holds no much larger clone one base away, and base qualities are not on file.

RNA was extracted with the RNeasy kit and roughly 0.5 to 1 ug was reverse transcribed using random hexamers. The immunoSEQ multiplex PCR assay, covering 54 Vbeta and 13 Jbeta segments, was used to amplify TCR beta CDR3 regions. To correct PCR amplification bias, a synthetic template baseline was used for both primer optimization and computational correction. As for the authors' bioinformatics: Reads were annotated to V, D and J genes according to IMGT and were analyzed with immunoSEQ Analyzer, with only productive sequences retained. Clonality was calculated as one minus the Shannon entropy normalized by log2 of the number of productive unique sequences. Public and private clones were assessed among the 100 most prevalent clones of each patient and control. Clones were defined as Susac-specific if absent from the healthy and MS cohorts, from around 1,000 published viral clones and from other ImmuneACCESS disease sequences. TCRdb trimmed the raw reads at Q25, called clones with MiXCR and kept productive beta chains. Identical CDR3 proteins give one entry, which carries the most common genes and DNA. TCRdb's processing, not the study's, gives the V and J calls here. Across this sample there are under 200,000 distinct CDR3 sequences, with roughly 90% seen only once. The ten largest clones take up approximately 0.09% of the sample.

High-throughput TCR beta sequencing profiled peripheral blood CD8+ and CD4+ T cells from healthy donors, Susac syndrome patients and multiple sclerosis patients. The Susac syndrome patients fulfilled recently defined diagnostic criteria for definite or probable disease. Bulk CD8+ and CD4+ T cells were purified by magnetic negative isolation, while CD8+ TEMRA cells were enriched using FACS. Blood was drawn into EDTA tubes, processed within 24 hours, and PBMCs were isolated by density gradient centrifugation. PBMCs intended for TCR sequencing were frozen in liquid nitrogen and were later thawed in a 37 degrees C water bath. A purity of at least 90% was achieved for sorted or isolated CD4+, CD8+ and CD8+ TEMRA cells. Ends trimmed: V by 0 bases, J by 7 bases; bases unmatched to a gene: 3. Via the germline V gene (reference sequence), CDR1 is LNHNV and CDR2 YYDKDF. The cysteine opens and the phenylalanine closes a CDR3 of 14 amino acids. Only CDR3 DNA is held: 42 bases, read in frame from base 1.

The sample consisted of CD4+ T cells from PBMCs. The receptor was derived from a human donor with Susac syndrome. This sequence uses TRBV15 and TRBJ2-7, with 10 bases matching TRBD2. The bases are TGTGCCACCAGCAGAGAAGCGGGAGGGTGGGAGCAGTACTTC. It specifies CATSREAGGWEQYF.